These T cell receptor beta chains were read from a single sample in a study of OX40 agonist ivuxolimab in advanced cancers. Some clones are missing from TCRdb's copy, which holds only in-frame ones; the method was immunoSEQ multiplex PCR. The sample records about 65,000 clones, around 87% being singletons. The specimen was CD4+ or CD8+ T cells sorted from blood, collected in a trial of the OX40 agonist ivuxolimab. Receptors originate from an adult with an advanced solid tumor such as melanoma, head and neck, liver or kidney cancer. Each CDR3 is given with its conserved first and last residue. The order of the fields is clone size, CDR3 length, J gene, D gene, V gene, CDR3 protein, CDR3 DNA. D genes are given only for firm matches. Not every row has a clone size; where given, it reads once, few, many or a size class.

>-|16|TRBJ1-6|TRBD1|TRBV19
CASRYTAGGNNSPLHF
TGTGCCAGTAGATATACGGCAGGGGGCAATAATTCACCCCTCCACTTT
>-|17|TRBJ1-5|-|TRBV19
CASRMGGQTYSNQPQHF
TGTGCCAGTAGGATGGGGGGCCAGACTTATAGCAATCAGCCCCAGCATTTT
>once|14|TRBJ2-3|-|TRBV4-2
CASSQEGGTDTQYF
TGTGCCAGCAGCCAAGAGGGGGGCACAGATACGCAGTATTTT
>-|14|TRBJ2-3|-|TRBV25-1
CASSEPSRTDTQYF
TGTGCCAGCAGTGAACCTTCTCGGACAGATACGCAGTATTTT
>-|15|TRBJ2-5|TRBD1|TRBV7-6
CASGHRTGGGETQYF
TGTGCCAGCGGGCACCGGACAGGGGGCGGAGAGACCCAGTACTTC
>-|15|TRBJ2-5|-|TRBV6-1
CASSEGGGLQETQYF
TGTGCCAGCAGTGAAGGGGGCGGCCTCCAAGAGACCCAGTACTTC
>-|13|TRBJ2-2|-|TRBV30
CAWSVRNTGELFF
TGTGCCTGGAGTGTACGAAACACCGGGGAGCTGTTTTTT
>-|15|TRBJ1-1|TRBD1|TRBV18
CASSPRADRVTEAFF
TGTGCCAGCTCACCGAGGGCGGACAGGGTAACTGAAGCTTTCTTT
>-|13|TRBJ2-1|TRBD2|TRBV7-8
CASSLETSGGKFF
TGTGCCAGCAGCTTAGAGACTAGCGGGGGAAAGTTCTTC
>-|14|TRBJ1-1|-|TRBV2
CASTRARSFTEAFF
TGTGCCAGCACTAGGGCCCGCTCCTTCACTGAAGCTTTCTTT
>-|16|TRBJ1-1|-|TRBV7-2
CASSSPFRIIRTEAFF
TGTGCCAGCAGCTCCCCTTTCAGGATTATAAGGACTGAAGCTTTCTTT